Listed here are 21 T cell receptor beta chains from one sample, sequenced in a study of CXCR3-negative and CXCR3-positive naive CD8 T cells. The study made its TRB cDNA libraries by 5' RACE, adding UMI labels. TCRdb processed the 5' RACE reads again and assigns one entry to each CDR3 protein, with no DNA. The sample data list some 50,000 distinct CDR3 sequences. The source material was naive CXCR3- CD8+ T cells from blood. Subset here: CD45RO-CCR7+CD27+CD95- naive CD8+ T cells lacking CXCR3 (TNR3-). The receptors were gathered from a human donor in good health. Some clones in this sample may be carry-over from other donors' samples.

The gene calls are TRBV7-2 and TRBJ2-1; TCRdb's D call of TRBD1 is untestable without DNA. The germline V gene has CDR1 SGHTA and CDR2 FQGNSA. There are 16 residues in the CDR3. CDR3 in amino acids: CASSSDDRVINNEQFF.

This chain joins TRBV3-1 and TRBJ2-1; as DNA is missing, the TRBD2 call by TCRdb cannot be tested. The CDR3 is 15 amino acids. The V gene's germline CDR1 is LGHDT and CDR2 YNNKEL (reference sequence). This chain's CDR3 is CASSRGASGLNEQFF.

This chain uses TRBV29-1 with TRBJ2-3; TCRdb's assignment of TRBD2 cannot be checked, as there is no DNA. The CDR3 sequence is 19 residues long. Germline V gives CDR1 SQVTM, CDR2 ANQGSEA. CDR3 in amino acids: CSVEDLAGGPLGGTDTQYF.

This chain links TRBV7-2 with TRBJ2-1; TCRdb's D call, TRBD1, is unchecked because there is no DNA. The CDR3 sequence is 15 residues long. Germline CDR1 and CDR2: SGHTA and FQGNSA. CDR3 region: CASSFDWGLGNEQFF.

The V call is TRBV29-1, the J call TRBJ2-7; TCRdb outputs TRBD1, but without DNA this stays unchecked. The CDR3 length is 13 residues. Germline assignment: CDR1 SQVTM and CDR2 ANQGSEA. The CDR3 loop is CSAGTNRAYEQYF.

The chain employs TRBV21-1 and TRBJ2-7; TCRdb reports TRBD1, a call that lacks DNA to check it against. TRBV21-1 is assigned pseudogene status. The CDR3 length is 14 residues. The CDR3 here is CASSKGAQGYEQYF.

This chain uses TRBV11-3 with TRBJ2-2; with no DNA, the TCRdb D assignment of TRBD1 cannot be verified. The CDR3 sequence is 15 residues long. Germline CDR1 is SGHNT and CDR2 is YENEEA. CDR3 sequence: CASRAQGGNTGELFF.

V gene TRBV28 combines with J gene TRBJ2-7; the D call of TRBD1 rests on TCRdb alone, since no DNA is present to check it. This CDR3 has 13 residues. Germline CDR1 reads MDHEN; CDR2 reads SYDVKM. The CDR3 loop is CASRRQGAYEQYF.

The chain carries TRBV28 and TRBJ2-2; TCRdb's assignment of TRBD1 cannot be checked, as there is no DNA. CDR1 is MDHEN and CDR2 is SYDVKM in the germline V gene. CDR3 size: 13 residues. The CDR3: CAAGPWGTGELFF. Combining the CDR3 with reference TRBV28 and TRBJ2-2 gives the whole variable domain DVKVTQSSRYLVKRTGEKVFLECVQDMDHENMFWYRQDPGLGLRLIYFSYDVKMKEKGDIPEGYSVSREKKERFSLILESASTNQTSMYLCAAGPWGTGELFFGEGSRLTVL.

The V call is TRBV7-2, the J call TRBJ2-2; absent DNA, TCRdb's TRBD2 call cannot be checked. Germline V lookup: CDR1 SGHTA, CDR2 FQGNSA. This CDR3 has 13 residues. This CDR3 is CASTSEAGGELFF. The variable domain in full, completed from reference TRBV7-2 and TRBJ2-2, reads GAGVSQSPSNKVTEKGKDVELRCDPISGHTALYWYRQSLGQGLEFLIYFQGNSAPDKSGLPSDRFSAERTGGSVSTLTIQRTQQEDSAVYLCASTSEAGGELFFGEGSRLTVL.

The chain links TRBV12-3 or TRBV12-4 to TRBJ1-1; the TRBD1 assignment by TCRdb is unverifiable without DNA. There are 13 residues in the CDR3. CDR3 sequence: CASSFPGRTEAFF.

The V call is TRBV6-6, the J call TRBJ1-3; TCRdb's D call of TRBD1 is untestable without DNA. This CDR3 spans 16 amino acids. CDR1 is MNHNY and CDR2 is SVGAGI in the germline V gene (reference sequence). The CDR3 loop is CASSHPSGDSGNTIYF.

This chain uses TRBV6-2 or TRBV6-3 with TRBJ2-1; TCRdb names TRBD1, which stays unverified in the absence of DNA. This CDR3 has 14 amino acids. CDR1 is MNHEY, CDR2 SVGEGT, per germline. CDR3 protein: CASSYLSSYNEQFF.

CDR3 loop: CASRFFREQFF. This rearrangement joins TRBV28 to TRBJ2-1. This CDR3 spans 11 amino acids. Germline V gene lookup returns CDR1 MDHEN and CDR2 SYDVKM. Variable domain in full (rest from reference TRBV28 and TRBJ2-1): DVKVTQSSRYLVKRTGEKVFLECVQDMDHENMFWYRQDPGLGLRLIYFSYDVKMKEKGDIPEGYSVSREKKERFSLILESASTNQTSMYLCASRFFREQFFGPGTRLTVL.

The V call is TRBV14, the J call TRBJ2-2. CDR1 is SGHDN and CDR2 is FVKESK in the germline V gene. CDR3 length: 13 amino acids. The chain's CDR3 is CASSQSYPGELFF.

The J gene is TRBJ2-7, the V gene TRBV9; the TRBD1 assignment by TCRdb is unverifiable without DNA. The CDR3 sequence is 15 residues long. The germline CDR1 and CDR2 sequences are SGDLS and YYNGEE. CDR3 sequence: CASSPAGGTSYEQYF.

V gene TRBV27 combines with J gene TRBJ2-5; absent DNA, TCRdb's TRBD1 call cannot be checked. Germline-derived CDR1 and CDR2 are MNHEY and SMNVEV (reference sequence). This CDR3 has 16 residues. CDR3: CASSPHVTTAQETQYF.

The CDR3 region is CASSLGGLYNEQFF. The chain uses TRBV12-3 or TRBV12-4 and TRBJ2-1; lacking DNA, the TRBD2 call made by TCRdb goes unchecked. There are 14 residues in the CDR3.

The genes are TRBV29-1 and TRBJ1-2; TCRdb reports TRBD1, a call that lacks DNA to check it against. CDR3 length: 11 residues. Germline V CDR1 and CDR2: SQVTM, ANQGSEA. Here the CDR3 reads CSVGTGDGYTF.

This rearrangement joins TRBV6-2 or TRBV6-3 to TRBJ2-7; TCRdb selects TRBD1, and the lack of DNA leaves this call unchecked. The CDR3 contains 12 residues. CDR1 and CDR2 (germline): MNHEY, SVGEGT. The CDR3 is CASSQGRNEQYF.

The chain employs TRBV21-1 and TRBJ2-4. TRBV21-1 is shown as a pseudogene. There are 14 residues in the CDR3. CDR3 residues: CASSKGQVINIQYF.